The 19 T cell receptor beta chains reported below all come from one sample, sequenced in a study of CD8 T cells in Susac syndrome. Roughly 0.5 to 1 ug RNA was reverse transcribed with random hexamers. TCRdb re-derived calls from the immunoSEQ multiplex PCR reads in MiXCR, one entry per CDR3 protein. The sample holds about 83,000 distinct CDR3 sequences, about 96% seen once. Sequenced sample: CD8+ T cells from PBMCs. The receptors originated from a human donor with Susac syndrome.

V and J are TRBV28 and TRBJ2-7, with no clear D. Trimming stripped 2 bases from V and 3 bases from J, with 14 bases between. The CDR3 loop spans 15 amino acids. Germline V gene sequence: CDR1 MDHEN, CDR2 SYDVKM. CDR3 DNA: TGTGCCAGCAGTTTAGTCCTGGGCAGTTTCTACGAGCAGTACTTC. Protein: CASSLVLGSFYEQYF.

V is TRBV20-1 and J is TRBJ2-1, with 9 positions matching TRBD2. Germline V lookup: CDR1 DFQATT, CDR2 SNEGSKA (reference sequence). There are 13 residues in the CDR3. V lost 7 bases and J lost 5; bases outside the gene matches: 6. In nucleotides, the CDR3 is TGCAGTGTAGAACTAGCGGGCCACAATGAGCAGTTCTTC. The encoded protein is CSVELAGHNEQFF.

The gene calls are TRBV11-2 and TRBJ2-1; unclear D gene. The CDR3 length is 12 residues. Trimming shortened V by 4 bases and J by 10 bases, and 11 bases separated the two germline ends. CDR1 and CDR2 (germline): SGHAT, FQNNGV. The CDR3 protein is CASSSRPIEQFF. The DNA of the CDR3 is TGTGCCAGCAGCTCACGACCCATCGAGCAGTTCTTC.

The chain couples TRBV20-1 to TRBJ2-1, with 10 bases identical to TRBD2. The CDR3 covers 18 residues. Germline loops: CDR1 DFQATT, CDR2 SNEGSKA (reference sequence). V was clipped by 3 bases and J by 7 bases; unmatched bases: 18. The CDR3 DNA is TGCAGTGCTAGTGTCCCCTCCTCCTCAGCGGGAGGGCTGAATGAGCAGTTCTTC. Translation: CSASVPSSSAGGLNEQFF.

The rearrangement joins TRBV19 to TRBJ2-4, with D possibly TRBD1 on 6 matching bases. Germline-derived CDR1 and CDR2 are LNHDA and SQIVND (reference sequence). Trimming took off 5 bases at V and 7 bases at J, with 9 bases between the two ends. The CDR3 spans 12 residues. Here the CDR3 DNA reads TGTGCCAGTAGTGGACAGTCTAACATTCAGTACTTC. Residues: CASSGQSNIQYF.

The chain combines TRBV20-1 with TRBJ1-2; D remains ambiguous. The CDR3 extends over 13 amino acids. V was pared by 1 base and J by 6 bases, with 12 bases between. The V gene's germline CDR1 is DFQATT and CDR2 SNEGSKA (reference sequence). Here the CDR3 DNA reads TGCAGTGCTAGAGCTTCAAGAAATCATGGCTACACCTTC. Protein product: CSARASRNHGYTF.

The V gene is TRBV9, the J gene TRBJ2-2; unclear D gene. V shed 2 bases and J shed 6 bases, with 8 bases lying between them. The CDR3 runs to 13 residues. The germline V gene encodes CDR1 SGDLS and CDR2 YYNGEE. For the CDR3, the DNA is TGTGCCAGCAGCGTTGGGAATCCCGGGGAGCTGTTTTTT. Its protein is CASSVGNPGELFF.

This sequence joins TRBV2 and TRBJ2-5, with a possible D match to TRBD2 (7 bases). Germline V gene data show CDR1 as SNHLY and CDR2 as FYNNEI. This CDR3 comprises 12 residues. Trimming took 9 bases from V and 6 from J, leaving 14 bases between them. CDR3 nucleotides: TGTGCCAGAACAGGGAGGGGAAAGACCCAGTACTTC. Translating it yields CARTGRGKTQYF.

The gene calls are TRBV19 and TRBJ1-2; D is possibly TRBD1 (5 bases). V lost 6 bases, J lost 1 base, and 12 bases lay in between. The germline V gene has CDR1 LNHDA and CDR2 SQIVND (reference sequence). The CDR3 loop spans 14 amino acids. CDR3 bases: TGTGCCAGTAGCGATATACAGGTTAACTATGGCTACACCTTC. Its protein product is CASSDIQVNYGYTF.

This clonotype was counted a single time. The V and J genes are TRBV20-1 and TRBJ2-5; a weak D match, TRBD1 (5 bases). Germline-derived CDR1 and CDR2 are DFQATT and SNEGSKA (reference sequence). This CDR3 has 14 amino acids. Trimming took 0 bases from V and 5 from J, leaving 13 bases between them. The CDR3 reads CSARDTAGIETQYF. DNA of the CDR3: TGCAGTGCTAGAGATACGGCAGGGATCGAGACCCAGTACTTC.

The chain is built from TRBV7-8 and TRBJ1-2, with 9 bases matching TRBD1. With 7 bases clipped from V and 6 bases from J, the junction kept 9 bases outside the gene matches. The germline CDR1 and CDR2 sequences are SGHVS and FQNEAQ. CDR3 length: 14 residues. CDR3 region: CASTFLGTGHGYTF. CDR3 nucleotide sequence: TGTGCCAGCACCTTTCTAGGGACAGGGCATGGCTACACCTTC.

The chain employs TRBV9 and TRBJ1-2; 7 bases match TRBD1. CDR1 is SGDLS and CDR2 is YYNGEE in the germline V gene. V lost 3 bases, J lost 7 bases, and 15 bases stayed unmatched. The CDR3 totals 16 residues. CDR3 loop: CASSAPTGRNERGYTF. As DNA, the CDR3 is TGTGCCAGCAGCGCCCCGACAGGGAGAAATGAACGTGGCTACACCTTC.

The chain employs TRBV29-1 and TRBJ2-7; 13 bases fit TRBD2. CDR3 length: 15 amino acids. The V gene's germline CDR1 is SQVTM and CDR2 ANQGSEA. Germline trimming cut 6 bases from V and 0 bases from J; bases unmatched to any gene: 5. CDR3 nucleotides: TGCAGCGTCATCTGGACTAGCGGGAGCTCCTACGAGCAGTACTTC. Translated: CSVIWTSGSSYEQYF.

The rearrangement uses TRBV28 and TRBJ2-5, with D unresolved. This CDR3 has 12 residues. The germline gives CDR1 MDHEN, CDR2 SYDVKM. The germline V and J ends were trimmed by 2 bases and 5 bases, with 6 bases remaining between them. The CDR3 sequence is CASSLAEETQYF. DNA of the CDR3: TGTGCCAGCAGTTTAGCCGAGGAGACCCAGTACTTC.

The V call is TRBV27, the J call TRBJ2-7, with D unclear. From germline, CDR1 is MNHEY and CDR2 SMNVEV (reference sequence). The CDR3 loop spans 12 amino acids. V dropped 3 bases and J dropped 10 bases, with 13 bases sitting between them. In nucleotides, the CDR3 is TGTGCCAGCAGTTTGTCAGGACGGCAACAGTACTTC. Translating gives CASSLSGRQQYF.

The chain recombines TRBV14 with TRBJ2-5; D gene uncertain. Looked up from germline, CDR1 is SGHDN and CDR2 is FVKESK. The V gene lost 5 bases and the J gene lost 6 bases, with 10 bases spanning the gap. The CDR3 consists of 12 residues. The CDR3 DNA reads TGTGCCAGCAGCTTGAGACGAAAGACCCAGTACTTC. It translates to CASSLRRKTQYF.

This chain links TRBV5-6 with TRBJ2-2; 11 nucleotides align to TRBD1. J gave up 3 bases and V 4 bases, and 5 bases lay outside the gene matches. Germline CDR1 reads SGHDT; CDR2 reads YYEEEE. The CDR3 runs 16 residues. The CDR3 sequence: CASSSGQGAYTGELFF. In DNA form, the CDR3 reads TGTGCCAGCAGCAGCGGACAGGGGGCTTACACCGGGGAGCTGTTTTTT. Looking up the rest from reference TRBV5-6 and TRBJ2-2 gives the full variable domain: DAGVTQSPTHLIKTRGQQVTLRCSPKSGHDTVSWYQQALGQGPQFIFQYYEEEERQRGNFPDRFSGHQFPNYSSELNVNALLLGDSALYLCASSSGQGAYTGELFFGEGSRLTVL.

The chain combines TRBV20-1 with TRBJ2-1; weak D call: TRBD2 (7 bases). The V end was cut by 6 bases, the J end by 0 bases, with 18 bases between. Per the germline V gene, CDR1 is DFQATT and CDR2 is SNEGSKA (reference sequence). This CDR3 is 16 amino acids long. The CDR3 DNA reads as TGCAGTGCCCGGGGGGCGGCTGGCTACTCCTACAATGAGCAGTTCTTC. Translating gives CSARGAAGYSYNEQFF.

V is TRBV13 and J is TRBJ2-5, with unresolved D. The germline CDR1 and CDR2 sequences are PRHDT and FYEKMQ (reference sequence). The CDR3 extends over 14 amino acids. V dropped 0 bases and J dropped 1 base, with 6 bases sitting between them. The CDR3 DNA sequence: TGTGCCAGCAGCTTAGGCCGGTTCCAAGAGACCCAGTACTTC. It encodes CASSLGRFQETQYF.